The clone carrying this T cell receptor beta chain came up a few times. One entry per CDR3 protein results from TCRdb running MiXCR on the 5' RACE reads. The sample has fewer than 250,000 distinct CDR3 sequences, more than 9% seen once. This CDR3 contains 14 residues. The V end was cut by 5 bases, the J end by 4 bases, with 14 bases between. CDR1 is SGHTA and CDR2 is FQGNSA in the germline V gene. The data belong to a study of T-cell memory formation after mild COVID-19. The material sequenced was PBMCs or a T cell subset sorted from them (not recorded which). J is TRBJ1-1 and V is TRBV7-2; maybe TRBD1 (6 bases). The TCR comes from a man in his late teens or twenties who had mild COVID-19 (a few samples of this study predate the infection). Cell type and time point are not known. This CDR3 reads CASSTSGVGTEAFF. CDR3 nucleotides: TGTGCCAGCAGCACTTCAGGGGTGGGCACTGAAGCTTTCTTT.